This T cell receptor (beta chain) came from a study of Graves' ophthalmopathy and Graves' hyperthyroidism. PBMCs came from 10 ml of fresh peripheral blood. Researchers took RNA transcripts and amplified TCR beta CDR3 regions from them. Second-round multiplex PCR came after first-round RT-PCR with HTBI primers. TCRdb called the multiplex PCR reads again in MiXCR, with one record for every CDR3 protein. In the table there are around 660,000 distinct CDR3 sequences, just over 40% of which are singletons. About this clonotype: Antigen unknown.

Trimming took off 3 bases at V and 5 bases at J, with 13 bases between the two ends. The germline CDR1 and CDR2 sequences are ENHRY and SYGVKD. The CDR3 totals 14 residues. Findings of the study overall: Ophthalmopathy was separated from stable hyperthyroidism by a 13-signature model with 87.88% sensitivity and around 81% specificity.

The receptor's source is an adult man with Graves' ophthalmopathy. Sequencing was performed on peripheral blood. This chain connects TRBV10-3 to TRBJ2-5; D might be TRBD1 or TRBD2, each matching 6 bases. CDR3 sequence reads: CAISDLTGRETQYF. CDR3 DNA sequence: TGTGCCATCAGTGACCTAACAGGGAGGGAGACCCAGTACTTC.